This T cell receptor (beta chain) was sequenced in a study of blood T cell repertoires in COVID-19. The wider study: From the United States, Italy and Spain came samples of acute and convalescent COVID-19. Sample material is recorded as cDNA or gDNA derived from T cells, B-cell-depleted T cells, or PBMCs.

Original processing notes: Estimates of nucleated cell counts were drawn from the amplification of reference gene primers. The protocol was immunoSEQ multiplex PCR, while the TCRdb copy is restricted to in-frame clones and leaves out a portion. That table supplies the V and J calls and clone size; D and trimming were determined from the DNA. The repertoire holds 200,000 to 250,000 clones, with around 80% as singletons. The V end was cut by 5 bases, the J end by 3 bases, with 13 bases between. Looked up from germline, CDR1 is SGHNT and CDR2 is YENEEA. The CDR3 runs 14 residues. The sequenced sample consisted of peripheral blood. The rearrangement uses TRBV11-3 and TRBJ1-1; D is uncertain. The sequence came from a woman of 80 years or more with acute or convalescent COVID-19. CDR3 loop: CASSHTAIDTEAFF. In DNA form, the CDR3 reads TGTGCCAGCAGCCATACAGCCATTGACACTGAAGCTTTCTTT.